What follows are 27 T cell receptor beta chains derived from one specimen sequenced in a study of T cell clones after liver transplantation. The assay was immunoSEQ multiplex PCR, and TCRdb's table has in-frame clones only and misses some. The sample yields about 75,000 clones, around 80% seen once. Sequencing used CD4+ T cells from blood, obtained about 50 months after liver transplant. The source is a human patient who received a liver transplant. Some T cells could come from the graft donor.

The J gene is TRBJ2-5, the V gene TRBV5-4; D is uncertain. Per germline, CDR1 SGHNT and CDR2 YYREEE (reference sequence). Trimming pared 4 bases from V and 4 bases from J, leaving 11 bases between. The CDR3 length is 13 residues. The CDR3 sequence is CASSRRLGETQYF. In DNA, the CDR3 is TGTGCCAGCAGCCGCAGGCTTGGAGAGACCCAGTACTTC.

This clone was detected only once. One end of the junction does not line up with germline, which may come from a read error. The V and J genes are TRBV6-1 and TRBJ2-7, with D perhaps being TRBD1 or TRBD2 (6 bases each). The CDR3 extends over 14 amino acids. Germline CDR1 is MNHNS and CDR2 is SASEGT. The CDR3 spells CASSYLGGGQRWGF. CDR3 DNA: TGTGCCAGCAGCTACCTTGGGGGAGGACAGAGGTGGGGCTTC.

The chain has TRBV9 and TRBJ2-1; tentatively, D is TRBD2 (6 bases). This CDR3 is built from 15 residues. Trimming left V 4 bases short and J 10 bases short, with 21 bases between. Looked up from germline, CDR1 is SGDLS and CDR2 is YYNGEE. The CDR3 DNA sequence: TGTGCCAGCAGCACCCGATCCGGGACGGCGGGGGAGCAGTTCTTC. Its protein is CASSTRSGTAGEQFF. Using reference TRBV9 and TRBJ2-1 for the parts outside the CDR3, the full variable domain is DSGVTQTPKHLITATGQRVTLRCSPRSGDLSVYWYQQSLDQGLQFLIQYYNGEERAKGNILERFSAQQFPDLHSELNLSSLELGDSALYFCASSTRSGTAGEQFFGPGTRLTVL.

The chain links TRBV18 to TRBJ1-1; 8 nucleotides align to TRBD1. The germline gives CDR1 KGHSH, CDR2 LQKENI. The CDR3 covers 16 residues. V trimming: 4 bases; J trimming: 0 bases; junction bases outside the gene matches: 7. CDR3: CASSLQGGRMNTEAFF. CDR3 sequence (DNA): TGTGCCAGCTCACTACAGGGGGGGAGAATGAACACTGAAGCTTTCTTT.

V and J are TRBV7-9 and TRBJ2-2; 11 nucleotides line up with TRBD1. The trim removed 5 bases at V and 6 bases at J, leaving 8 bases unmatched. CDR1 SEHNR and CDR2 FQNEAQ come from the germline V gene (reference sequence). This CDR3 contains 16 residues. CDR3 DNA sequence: TGTGCCAGCAGCCGTCCCGGGACAGGGGGTTCCGGGGAGCTGTTTTTT. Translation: CASSRPGTGGSGELFF.

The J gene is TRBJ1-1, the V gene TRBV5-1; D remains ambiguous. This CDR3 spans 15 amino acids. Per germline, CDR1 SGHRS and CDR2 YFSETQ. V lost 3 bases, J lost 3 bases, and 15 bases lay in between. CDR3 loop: CASSSDNGRYTEAFF. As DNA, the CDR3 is TGCGCCAGCAGCTCGGATAATGGACGGTACACTGAAGCTTTCTTT.

The CDR3 here is CAIKGGSNEQYF. Here the CDR3 DNA reads TGTGCCATCAAGGGGGGGTCTAACGAGCAGTACTTC. The J gene is TRBJ2-7, the V gene TRBV10-3; tentative D call: TRBD2 (7 bases). The CDR3 consists of 12 residues. Trimming removed 7 bases from V and 5 bases from J, with 12 bases in between. CDR1 and CDR2 (germline): ENHRY, SYGVKD.

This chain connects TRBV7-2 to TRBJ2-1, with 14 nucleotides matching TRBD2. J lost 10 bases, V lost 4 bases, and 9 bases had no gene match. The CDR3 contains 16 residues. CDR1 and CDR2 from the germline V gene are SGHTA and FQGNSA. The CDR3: CASSSRLAGGLGEQFF. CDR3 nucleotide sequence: TGTGCCAGCAGCTCACGACTAGCGGGAGGGCTCGGGGAGCAGTTCTTC. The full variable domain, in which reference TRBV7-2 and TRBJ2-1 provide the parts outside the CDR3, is GAGVSQSPSNKVTEKGKDVELRCDPISGHTALYWYRQSLGQGLEFLIYFQGNSAPDKSGLPSDRFSAERTGGSVSTLTIQRTQQEDSAVYLCASSSRLAGGLGEQFFGPGTRLTVL.

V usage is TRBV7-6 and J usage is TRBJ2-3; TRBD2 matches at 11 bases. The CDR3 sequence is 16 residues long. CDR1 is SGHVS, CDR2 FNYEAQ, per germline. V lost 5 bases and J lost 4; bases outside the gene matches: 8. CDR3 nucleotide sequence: TGTGCCAGCAGCGCATCCGGGACTAGCGGACCAGATACGCAGTATTTT. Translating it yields CASSASGTSGPDTQYF.

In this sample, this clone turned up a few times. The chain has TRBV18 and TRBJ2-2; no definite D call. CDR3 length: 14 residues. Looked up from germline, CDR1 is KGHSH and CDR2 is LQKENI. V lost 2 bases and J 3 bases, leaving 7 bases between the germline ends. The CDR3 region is CASSPGSHTGELFF. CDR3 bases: TGTGCCAGCTCACCAGGCTCACACACCGGGGAGCTGTTTTTT.

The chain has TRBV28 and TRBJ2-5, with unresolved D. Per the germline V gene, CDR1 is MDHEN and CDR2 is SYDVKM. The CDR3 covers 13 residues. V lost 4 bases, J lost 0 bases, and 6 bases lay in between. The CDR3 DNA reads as TGTGCCAGCAGTTCCGGGTACCAAGAGACCCAGTACTTC. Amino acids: CASSSGYQETQYF.

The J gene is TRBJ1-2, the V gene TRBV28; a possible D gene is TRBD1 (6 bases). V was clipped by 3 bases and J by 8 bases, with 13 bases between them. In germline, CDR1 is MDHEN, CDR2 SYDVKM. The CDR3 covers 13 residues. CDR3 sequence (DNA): TGTGCCAGCAGTTTCAGGGGACTAGAAGGCTACACCTTC. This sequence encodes CASSFRGLEGYTF.

Here the CDR3 reads CASSLRGETQYF. CDR3 nucleotides: TGTGCCAGCAGCCTCAGAGGGGAGACCCAGTACTTC. The genes are TRBV14 and TRBJ2-5; weak D call: TRBD2 (5 bases). This CDR3 has 12 residues. Deletions cut 4 bases from V and 5 bases from J, with 8 bases between. From germline, CDR1 is SGHDN and CDR2 FVKESK.

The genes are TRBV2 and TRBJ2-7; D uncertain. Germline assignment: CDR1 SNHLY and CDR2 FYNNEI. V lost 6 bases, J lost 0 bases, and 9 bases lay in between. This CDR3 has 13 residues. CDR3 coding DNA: TGTGCCAGCAGGGCAGTCAACTCCTACGAGCAGTACTTC. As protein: CASRAVNSYEQYF.

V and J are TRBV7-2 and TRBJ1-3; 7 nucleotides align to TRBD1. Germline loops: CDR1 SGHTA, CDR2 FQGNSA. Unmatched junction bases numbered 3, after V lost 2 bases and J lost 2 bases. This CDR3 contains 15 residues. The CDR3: CASSLTGVAGNTIYF. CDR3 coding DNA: TGTGCCAGCAGCTTAACAGGGGTGGCTGGAAACACCATATATTTT.

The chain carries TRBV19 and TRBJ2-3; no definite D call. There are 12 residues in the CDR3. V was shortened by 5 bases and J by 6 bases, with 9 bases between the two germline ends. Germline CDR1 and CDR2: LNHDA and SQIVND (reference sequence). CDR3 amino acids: CASSSVLDTQYF. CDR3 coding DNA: TGTGCCAGTAGTTCCGTCCTGGATACGCAGTATTTT.

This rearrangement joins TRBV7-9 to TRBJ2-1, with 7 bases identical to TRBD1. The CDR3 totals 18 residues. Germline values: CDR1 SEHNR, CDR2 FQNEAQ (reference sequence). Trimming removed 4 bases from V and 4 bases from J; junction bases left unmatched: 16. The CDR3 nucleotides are TGTGCCAGCAGCTCGAGGCAAATAGGGACAGCCCCTTACAATGAGCAGTTCTTC. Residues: CASSSRQIGTAPYNEQFF.

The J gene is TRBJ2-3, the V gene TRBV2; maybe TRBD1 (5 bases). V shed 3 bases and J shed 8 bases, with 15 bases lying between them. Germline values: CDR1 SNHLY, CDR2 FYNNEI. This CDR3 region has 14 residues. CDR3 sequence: CASSDADRLGTQYF. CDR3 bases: TGTGCCAGCAGTGATGCCGACAGACTGGGTACGCAGTATTTT.

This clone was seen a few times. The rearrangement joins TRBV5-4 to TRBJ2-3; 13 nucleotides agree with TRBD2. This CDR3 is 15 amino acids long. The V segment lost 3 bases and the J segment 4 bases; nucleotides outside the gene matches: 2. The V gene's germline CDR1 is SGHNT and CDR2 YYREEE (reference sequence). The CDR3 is CASSWGTSGADTQYF. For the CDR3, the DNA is TGTGCCAGCAGCTGGGGGACTAGCGGGGCAGATACGCAGTATTTT. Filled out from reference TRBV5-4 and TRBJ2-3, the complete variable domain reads ETGVTQSPTHLIKTRGQQVTLRCSSQSGHNTVSWYQQALGQGPQFIFQYYREEENGRGNFPPRFSGLQFPNYSSELNVNALELDDSALYLCASSWGTSGADTQYFGPGTRLTVL.

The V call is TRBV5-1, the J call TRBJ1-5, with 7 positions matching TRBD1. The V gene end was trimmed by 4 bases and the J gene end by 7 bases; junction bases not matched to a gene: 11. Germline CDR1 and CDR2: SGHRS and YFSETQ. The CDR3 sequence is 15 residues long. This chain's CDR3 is CASSQTTGVGQPQHF. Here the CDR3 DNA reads TGCGCCAGCAGCCAAACCACAGGGGTTGGCCAGCCCCAGCATTTT.

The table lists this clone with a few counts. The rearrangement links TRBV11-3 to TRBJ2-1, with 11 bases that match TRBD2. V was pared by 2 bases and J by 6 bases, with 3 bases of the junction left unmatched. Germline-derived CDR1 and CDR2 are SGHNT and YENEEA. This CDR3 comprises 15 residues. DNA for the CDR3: TGTGCCAGCAGCTTAACTAGCGGGAGACTCAATGAGCAGTTCTTC. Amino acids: CASSLTSGRLNEQFF.

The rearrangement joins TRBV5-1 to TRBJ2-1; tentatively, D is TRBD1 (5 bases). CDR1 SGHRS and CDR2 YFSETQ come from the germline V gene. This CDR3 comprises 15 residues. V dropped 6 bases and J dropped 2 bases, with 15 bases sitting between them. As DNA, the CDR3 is TGCGCCAGCAAACAGGCTCCCCGCGCCTACAATGAGCAGTTCTTC. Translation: CASKQAPRAYNEQFF. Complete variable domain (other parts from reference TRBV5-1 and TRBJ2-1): KAGVTQTPRYLIKTRGQQVTLSCSPISGHRSVSWYQQTPGQGLQFLFEYFSETQRNKGNFPGRFSGRQFSNSRSEMNVSTLELGDSALYLCASKQAPRAYNEQFFGPGTRLTVL.

CDR3 sequence (DNA): TGTGCCAGCAGCCCTAGAGAGAAACTGAACACTGAAGCTTTCTTT. Its translation is CASSPREKLNTEAFF. The chain carries TRBV7-9 and TRBJ1-1, with D unclear. The V gene lost 5 bases and the J gene lost 0 bases, with 13 bases spanning the gap. This CDR3 contains 15 residues. Germline CDR1 is SEHNR and CDR2 is FQNEAQ (reference sequence).

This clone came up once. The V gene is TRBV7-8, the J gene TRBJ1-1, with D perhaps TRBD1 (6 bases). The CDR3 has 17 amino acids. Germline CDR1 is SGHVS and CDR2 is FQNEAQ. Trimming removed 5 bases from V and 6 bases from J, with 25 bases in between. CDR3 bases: TGTGCCAGCAGCCAGTACCGCCTCGCCGGGACATCTTCTGAAGCTTTCTTT. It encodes CASSQYRLAGTSSEAFF.

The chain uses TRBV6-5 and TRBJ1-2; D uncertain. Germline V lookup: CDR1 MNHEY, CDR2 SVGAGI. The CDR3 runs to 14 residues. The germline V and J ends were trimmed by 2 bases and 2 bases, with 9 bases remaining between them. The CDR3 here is CASSYDLGNYGYTF. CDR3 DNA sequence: TGTGCCAGCAGTTACGATCTGGGAAACTATGGCTACACCTTC.

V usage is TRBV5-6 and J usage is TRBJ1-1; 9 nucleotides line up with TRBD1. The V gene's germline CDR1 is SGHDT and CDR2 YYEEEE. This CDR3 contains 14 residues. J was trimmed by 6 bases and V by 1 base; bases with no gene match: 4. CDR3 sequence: CASSLLGQGAEAFF. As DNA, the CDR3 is TGTGCCAGCAGCTTGTTGGGACAGGGAGCTGAAGCTTTCTTT.

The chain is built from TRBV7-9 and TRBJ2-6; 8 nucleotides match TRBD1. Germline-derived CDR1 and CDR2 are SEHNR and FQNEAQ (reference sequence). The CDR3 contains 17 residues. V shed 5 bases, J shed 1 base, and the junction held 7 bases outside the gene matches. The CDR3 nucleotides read TGTGCCAGCAGCCCCGGACAGGGCCTGTCTGGGGCCAACGTCCTGACTTTC. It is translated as CASSPGQGLSGANVLTF. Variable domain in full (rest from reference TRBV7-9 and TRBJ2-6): DTGVSQNPRHKITKRGQNVTFRCDPISEHNRLYWYRQTLGQGPEFLTYFQNEAQLEKSRLLSDRFSAERPKGSFSTLEIQRTEQGDSAMYLCASSPGQGLSGANVLTFGAGSRLTVL.